The clone carrying this TCR beta chain was detected a few times. These data come from a study of regulatory T cells in long-lasting Graves disease. CDR3 length: 13 residues. Between the trimmed V and J ends, which lost 0 bases and 9 bases, there was a span of 10 bases. The germline V gene encodes CDR1 SGHKS and CDR2 YYEKEE (reference sequence). CDR3 regions were amplified by Arm-PCR using iRepertoire HTBI primers to build TCR beta libraries. From the multiplex PCR reads, TCRdb called clonotypes with MiXCR, one entry per CDR3 protein. The table includes approximately 540,000 distinct CDR3 sequences, 12% detected once. The sample's time point: newly diagnosed GD, antithyroid drugs for less than 3 months. PBMC-extracted RNA yielded the TCR library. The sample also formed part of further work on T cells in Graves' hyperthyroidism and ophthalmopathy. That publication notes: In the first-round RT-PCR of the TCR CDR3, the HTBI primer set was used. Ophthalmopathy and stable hyperthyroidism were separated by a 13 V-J model. Model predictions of ophthalmopathy came a median around 7.1 months before onset.

The rearrangement links TRBV5-5 to TRBJ2-1; D is undetermined. The origin of this receptor is a woman between 25 and 40 years old with Graves disease. The sample was peripheral blood mononuclear cells (PBMCs), taken at new diagnosis, from a patient treated with antithyroid drugs. CDR3 amino acids: CASSLAPTREQFF. The CDR3 bases are TGTGCCAGCAGCTTGGCCCCTACCCGTGAGCAGTTCTTC.